The 12 T cell receptor beta chains below come from one sample, sequenced in a study of T cell repertoires in cytomegalovirus infection. Antigen specificity for these receptors is unknown. TCRdb independently ran MiXCR on the reads; one entry per CDR3 protein. This table holds 45,000 to 50,000 distinct CDR3 sequences, around 18% found once. The sequences come from CD8+ T cells from cultured PBMCs, collected from culture after CMV antigen stimulation. The receptors originated from a human donor in good health (CMV status not recorded). Some clones in this sample may be carry-over from other donors' samples.

On this clonotype: A much larger clone lies one base from this, so it may be a read error. This rearrangement joins TRBV7-3 to TRBJ2-1; 8 nucleotides align to TRBD2. Trimming took 5 bases from V and 7 from J; bases not matched to a gene: 13. Germline V lookup: CDR1 SGHTA, CDR2 FQGTGA. The CDR3 covers 16 residues. CDR3 DNA: TGTGCCAGCAGCCACTTGGCGGGGGGACAAGGGAATGAGCAGTTCTTC. Its translation: CASSHLAGGQGNEQFF.

This clonotype has a handful of counts. The chain joins TRBV6-2 or TRBV6-3 to TRBJ2-7, with 7 bases identical to TRBD2. The J segment lost 2 bases and the V segment lost 5 bases, leaving 6 bases of the junction unmatched. This CDR3 is 14 amino acids long. Germline V lookup: CDR1 MNHEY, CDR2 SVGEGT. CDR3 DNA: TGTGCCAGCAGTAGCGGGGAAGGGACCTACGAGCAGTACTTC. Its protein product is CASSSGEGTYEQYF.

This chain uses TRBV12-3 or TRBV12-4 with TRBJ2-5; TRBD2 agrees at 15 bases. Trimming removed 4 bases from V and 5 bases from J; junction bases left unmatched: 2. CDR3 length: 15 residues. Written as DNA, the CDR3 is TGTGCCAGCAGTTCGGGGACTAGCGGGAGGGAGACCCAGTACTTC. This translates into CASSSGTSGRETQYF.

The V gene is TRBV18, the J gene TRBJ1-1, with D perhaps TRBD1 (6 bases). This CDR3 is 15 amino acids long. CDR1 KGHSH and CDR2 LQKENI come from the germline V gene. V was cut by 6 bases and J by 2 bases, with 16 bases left in between. The CDR3 reads CASSLDTGFNTEAFF. In DNA form, the CDR3 reads TGTGCCAGCTCGCTTGATACAGGGTTCAACACTGAAGCTTTCTTT.

A few counts support this clonotype. The chain joins TRBV15 to TRBJ2-3; D is possibly TRBD2 (6 bases). The CDR3 is 15 residues long. CDR1 is LNHNV and CDR2 is YYDKDF in the germline V gene (reference sequence). Trimming removed 5 bases from V and 4 bases from J, with 16 bases in between. The CDR3 coding sequence is TGTGCCACCAGCCACCACACTAGCCCCGCAGATACGCAGTATTTT. Translated: CATSHHTSPADTQYF.

This clonotype was observed many times. The chain joins TRBV28 to TRBJ2-2; 8 bases line up with TRBD1. CDR1 is MDHEN and CDR2 is SYDVKM in the germline V gene. The junction had 7 bases not matched to a gene; V was cut back by 6 bases and J by 4 bases. The CDR3 is 15 residues long. As DNA, the CDR3 is TGTGCCAGCAGCCCGGACAGGGTTGGCACCGGGGAGCTGTTTTTT. Translation gives CASSPDRVGTGELFF.

This clonotype has more than one count but fewer than ten. The chain links TRBV12-3 or TRBV12-4 to TRBJ2-1; D might be TRBD1 (5 bases). V was clipped by 7 bases and J by 0 bases, with 10 bases between them. This CDR3 contains 14 residues. In nucleotides, the CDR3 is TGTGCCAGCATTCCCAGGGACTCCTACAATGAGCAGTTCTTC. Protein product: CASIPRDSYNEQFF.

This clonotype has at least ten counts. The V gene is TRBV7-2, the J gene TRBJ2-5, with no clear D. Germline V CDR1 and CDR2: SGHTA, FQGNSA. Trimming cost V 0 bases and J 10 bases, with 12 bases left between them. The CDR3 runs to 13 residues. The CDR3 region is CASSLANAGGQYF. The CDR3 DNA reads TGTGCCAGCAGCTTAGCTAACGCAGGTGGCCAGTACTTC.

The chain uses TRBV7-2 and TRBJ2-4; D gene ambiguous. Germline V gene lookup returns CDR1 SGHTA and CDR2 FQGNSA. The CDR3 contains 13 residues. V was clipped by 1 base and J by 15 bases, with 16 bases between them. The CDR3 sequence is CASSLDLGSSSYF. The CDR3 DNA reads TGTGCCAGCAGCTTAGATCTCGGCTCCTCCTCGTACTTC. Looking up the rest from reference TRBV7-2 and TRBJ2-4 gives the full variable domain: GAGVSQSPSNKVTEKGKDVELRCDPISGHTALYWYRQSLGQGLEFLIYFQGNSAPDKSGLPSDRFSAERTGGSVSTLTIQRTQQEDSAVYLCASSLDLGSSSYFGAGTRLSVL.

Ten or more counts support this clonotype. This chain uses TRBV7-2 with TRBJ2-1; 12 bases agree with TRBD2. The V gene's germline CDR1 is SGHTA and CDR2 FQGNSA. The V and J ends lost 3 bases and 6 bases, in that order; junction bases with no gene match: 3. CDR3 length: 15 residues. The CDR3 reads CASSFASGGANEQFF. The CDR3 DNA follows: TGTGCCAGCAGCTTCGCTAGCGGGGGGGCCAATGAGCAGTTCTTC.

The chain uses TRBV7-2 and TRBJ2-1; the match to TRBD2 covers 12 bases. The trim removed 6 bases at V and 7 bases at J, leaving 10 bases unmatched. CDR3 length: 16 residues. CDR1 is SGHTA and CDR2 is FQGNSA in the germline V gene. The CDR3: CASRNLAGGPMNEQFF. Here the CDR3 DNA reads TGTGCCAGCAGAAATCTAGCGGGAGGGCCCATGAATGAGCAGTTCTTC.

This clonotype was seen ten or more times. CDR3 protein: CASSPRDRVGTDTQYF. CDR3 sequence (DNA): TGTGCCAGCAGCCCCCGGGACAGGGTAGGCACAGATACGCAGTATTTT. This rearrangement joins TRBV7-2 to TRBJ2-3, with TRBD1 matching 9 bases. Germline V gene lookup returns CDR1 SGHTA and CDR2 FQGNSA. After removal of 5 bases from V and 1 base from J, the junction contained 7 bases not matched to a gene. The CDR3 extends over 16 amino acids.